This is a list of T cell receptor beta chains from one sample in a study of blood T cell repertoires in COVID-19. TCRdb's table, derived via immunoSEQ multiplex PCR, lists solely in-frame clones and lacks some. The repertoire holds approximately 280,000 clones, with around 85% as singletons. Sequencing input: PBMCs or T cells enriched from blood (not recorded which). Every receptor here comes from a woman in her forties or fifties who had recovered from COVID-19. The CDR3 runs from the conserved cysteine through the conserved F or W. The D gene is left open where the match is weak. Not every row has a clone size; where given, it reads once, few, many or a size class.

few	NA	TRBJ1-6	TRBV19	CASSSRQSYNSPLHF	TGTGCCAGTAGTTCACGACAGTCCTATAATTCACCCCTCCACTTT
NA	NA	TRBJ1-4	TRBV5-1	CASSLDLGTGEKLFF	TGCGCCAGCAGCTTGGATTTAGGAACGGGGGAAAAACTGTTTTTT
few	TRBD2	TRBJ2-3	TRBV7-2	CASSLNPAGTDTQYF	TGTGCCAGCAGCTTAAACCCAGCGGGAACAGATACGCAGTATTTT
NA	TRBD2	TRBJ2-3	TRBV6-5	CASSPLAGSTDTQYF	TGTGCCAGCAGCCCACTAGCGGGGAGCACAGATACGCAGTATTTT
NA	TRBD2	TRBJ2-5	TRBV30	CAWRAGTSGRMETQYF	TGTGCCTGGAGGGCCGGGACTAGCGGGAGAATGGAGACCCAGTACTTC
NA	TRBD1	TRBJ1-1	TRBV12-3/TRBV12-4	CASSRTGVTEAFF	TGTGCCAGCAGTCGGACAGGGGTGACTGAAGCTTTCTTT
NA	TRBD1	TRBJ2-7	TRBV5-1	CASSYDRETYEQYF	TGCGCCAGCAGCTATGACAGGGAGACCTACGAGCAGTACTTC
NA	NA	TRBJ1-2	TRBV30	CACRSEGIMGRINYGYTF	TGTGCCTGTAGGTCGGAGGGGATAATGGGGAGGATCAACTATGGCTACACCTTC
NA	NA	TRBJ2-5	TRBV7-9	CASSFYSQETQYF	TGTGCCAGCAGCTTCTACAGCCAAGAGACCCAGTACTTC
NA	NA	TRBJ1-2	TRBV12-3/TRBV12-4	CASSLTGNGYTF	TGTGCCAGCAGTCTCACAGGGAACGGCTACACCTTC
NA	NA	TRBJ1-5	TRBV5-1	CASSLGGYYQPQHF	TGCGCCAGCAGCTTGGGAGGGTACTACCAGCCCCAGCATTTT
NA	NA	TRBJ1-3	TRBV4-2	CASSQEVGRGSGNTIYF	TGTGCCAGCAGCCAAGAAGTCGGCAGAGGATCTGGAAACACCATATATTTT
NA	NA	TRBJ2-5	TRBV30	CAWRTGRFELDF	TGTGCCTGGAGAACAGGGCGCTTCGAATTGGACTTC
NA	NA	TRBJ1-5	TRBV10-2	CASSELSLYSNQPQHF	TGCGCCAGCAGTGAGTTAAGCCTCTATAGCAATCAGCCCCAGCATTTT
NA	NA	TRBJ1-2	TRBV18	CASSKDGNNYGYTF	TGTGCCAGCTCAAAGGACGGGAACAACTATGGCTACACCTTC
few	NA	TRBJ1-2	TRBV24-1	CATSDSVNYGYTF	TGTGCCACCAGTGATTCTGTTAACTATGGCTACACCTTC
NA	NA	TRBJ2-3	TRBV5-1	CASSDNLPGTSTDTQYF	TGCGCCAGCAGCGACAATTTGCCCGGGACTAGCACAGATACGCAGTATTTT
NA	NA	TRBJ1-2	TRBV7-3	CASSLSGAAAGNYGYTF	TGTGCCAGCAGCTTAAGTGGGGCAGCCGCCGGTAACTATGGCTACACCTTC
NA	TRBD2	TRBJ2-1	TRBV7-2	CASSLYGTSGFRGRNEQFF	TGTGCCAGCAGCCTTTATGGGACTAGCGGGTTTAGGGGGCGCAATGAGCAGTTCTTC
NA	TRBD1	TRBJ2-1	TRBV29-1	CSVEDSGQGAYNEQFF	TGCAGCGTTGAAGATTCGGGACAGGGGGCATACAATGAGCAGTTCTTC
NA	NA	TRBJ2-5	TRBV9	CASSVFGSGETQYF	TGTGCCAGCAGCGTATTTGGGTCCGGGGAGACCCAGTACTTC
NA	NA	TRBJ1-2	TRBV6-1	CASSDRRQERSYGYTF	TGTGCCAGCAGTGATAGGAGACAGGAAAGATCCTATGGCTACACCTTC
NA	TRBD1	TRBJ2-7	TRBV6-5	CASSWDRNDYEQYF	TGTGCCAGCAGCTGGGACAGGAACGACTACGAGCAGTACTTC
NA	TRBD2	TRBJ2-7	TRBV4-2	CASSQGVRRGEAEQYF	TGTGCCAGCAGCCAAGGAGTCCGGCGGGGGGAAGCCGAGCAGTACTTC
once	NA	TRBJ2-5	TRBV7-2	CASSPGWSQETQYF	TGTGCCAGCAGTCCCGGTTGGTCACAAGAGACCCAGTACTTC
NA	TRBD2	TRBJ2-7	TRBV6-5	CASSYSRQREIDEQYF	TGTGCCAGCAGTTACTCGAGGCAGCGGGAGATCGACGAGCAGTACTTC
NA	NA	TRBJ2-7	TRBV6-5	CASSYSRTSSYEQYF	TGTGCCAGCAGTTACTCCCGCACTTCTTCCTACGAGCAGTACTTC
NA	NA	TRBJ1-2	TRBV4-2	CASSQDRSGIAGGYTF	TGTGCCAGCAGCCAAGATCGGTCGGGGATAGCGGGCGGCTACACCTTC
NA	TRBD1	TRBJ2-7	TRBV4-3	CASSLSWTGGSEQYF	TGCGCCAGCAGCCTATCGTGGACAGGGGGATCCGAGCAGTACTTC
few	TRBD1	TRBJ1-2	TRBV28	CASSLRQGAVSYGYTF	TGTGCCAGCAGTCTAAGACAGGGGGCGGTTAGCTATGGCTACACCTTC
NA	TRBD1	TRBJ2-7	TRBV18	CASSRTGLYEQYF	TGTGCCAGCTCACGGACAGGGCTCTACGAGCAGTACTTC
once	NA	TRBJ1-2	TRBV6-1	CASSEGPGIYGYTF	TGTGCCAGCAGTGAAGGCCCAGGGATTTATGGCTACACCTTC
NA	TRBD2	TRBJ2-7	TRBV7-2	CASSFLAGGSYEQYF	TGTGCCAGCAGCTTCCTAGCGGGAGGGTCCTACGAGCAGTACTTC
NA	TRBD2	TRBJ2-1	TRBV30	CAWRGLAGVNEQFF	TGTGCCTGGAGGGGACTAGCGGGAGTTAATGAGCAGTTCTTC
few	NA	TRBJ1-2	TRBV5-4	CASSPDIGGYTF	TGTGCCAGCAGCCCGGACATTGGAGGCTACACCTTC
few	NA	TRBJ1-3	TRBV18	CASSPGSGDRGNTIYF	TGTGCCAGCTCACCTGGTTCAGGGGATAGAGGAAACACCATATATTTT
NA	NA	TRBJ1-3	TRBV28	CASSRGGPGNTIYF	TGTGCCAGCTCCCGGGGGGGGCCTGGAAACACCATATATTTT
once	NA	TRBJ1-2	TRBV19	CASSIPETARLYTF	TGTGCCAGTAGTATTCCCGAGACAGCCCGGTTGTACACCTTC
NA	TRBD1	TRBJ2-7	TRBV28	CASSSPGQGVREQYF	TGTGCCAGCAGTTCTCCGGGACAGGGGGTACGAGAGCAGTACTTC
NA	NA	TRBJ2-2	TRBV7-9	CASSLPGGGNTGELFF	TGTGCCAGCAGCTTACCCGGGGGTGGGAACACCGGGGAGCTGTTTTTT
NA	NA	TRBJ1-5	TRBV5-8	CASSLRVSEPQHF	TGTGCCAGCAGCCTCAGGGTGTCGGAGCCCCAGCATTTT
NA	NA	TRBJ1-2	TRBV7-9	CASSPMGGGSPYGYTF	TGTGCCAGCAGCCCCATGGGGGGGGGTTCACCCTATGGCTACACCTTC
NA	NA	TRBJ2-7	TRBV19	CASSIQLSYEQYF	TGTGCCAGTAGTATCCAACTGTCCTACGAGCAGTACTTC
NA	NA	TRBJ2-1	TRBV3-1/TRBV3-2	CASSQVGGGYNEQFF	TGTGCCAGCAGCCAAGTAGGGGGGGGCTACAATGAGCAGTTCTTC
few	TRBD1	TRBJ1-5	TRBV2	CASRRQGGPNQPQHF	TGTGCCAGCAGAAGACAGGGGGGACCCAATCAGCCCCAGCATTTT
NA	NA	TRBJ1-5	TRBV18	CASSPSSNQPQHF	TGTGCCAGCTCACCCTCTAGTAATCAGCCCCAGCATTTT
NA	NA	TRBJ2-7	TRBV11-2	CASSYRRNSDEQYF	TGTGCCAGCAGCTATCGTCGAAATTCGGACGAGCAGTACTTC